Below, one T cell receptor (beta chain) is given with its context. What it recognizes is unknown. This sample is part of a study of cytomegalovirus exposure and HLA in healthy donors. Study-level findings and limits: As was reported, the HLA-A and HLA-B alleles of most subjects were accurately predicted from TCR beta sequences. Indistinguishability led to the exclusion of some V segments, TRBV6-2 and TRBV6-3 included. CMV serostatus stood as the only immune exposure information on hand.

Germline assignment: CDR1 LNHDA and CDR2 SQIVND (reference sequence). V dropped 4 bases and J dropped 5; count of bases not matched to a gene: 8. The CDR3 contains 15 residues. The PCR was carried out with 60 Vbeta primers and 13 Jbeta primers. Per the original methods: In a later analysis, of tens of millions of unique beta chains, 9 million to 11 million appeared in at least two donors. Profiling relied on immunoSEQ multiplex PCR, and the TCRdb table lists in-frame clones only, not all of them. V, J and clone size are those of that table, while D and trimming were read from the DNA. The data contain some 82,000 clones, around 84% of them singletons.

Sequencing was performed on PBMCs. V is TRBV19 and J is TRBJ1-1, with 9 bases that match TRBD1. The receptor was isolated from a woman between 50 and 59 years old in good health and CMV-seronegative. CDR3 sequence: CASSSRGTGSTEAFF. The DNA for the CDR3 is TGTGCCAGTAGTAGTCGCGGGACAGGGTCGACTGAAGCTTTCTTT.